One and the same sample provided the 2 T cell receptor beta chains below, sequenced in a study of T cell repertoires in cytomegalovirus infection. TCRdb re-called the reads with MiXCR, one entry per CDR3 protein. The profile shows tens of thousands of distinct CDR3 sequences, about half of them singletons. Which antigens these TCRs recognize remains unknown. The sequencing used CD8+ T cells from cultured PBMCs, collected from culture after CMV antigen stimulation. These receptors were collected from a human donor in good health (CMV status not recorded). Some clones in this sample may be carry-over from other donors' samples.

J is TRBJ2-3 and V is TRBV6-1; no clear D. Per the germline V gene, CDR1 is MNHNS and CDR2 is SASEGT. The germline V and J ends were trimmed by 0 bases and 3 bases, with 4 bases remaining between them. The CDR3 covers 13 residues. The CDR3: CASSEAGTDTQYF. The CDR3 DNA reads as TGTGCCAGCAGTGAAGCTGGGACAGATACGCAGTATTTT.

This clonotype came up a few times. V gene TRBV7-2 combines with J gene TRBJ1-2; TRBD1 aligns across 11 bases. CDR3 length equals 16 residues. Germline V CDR1 and CDR2: SGHTA, FQGNSA. The V and J ends lost 4 bases and 4 bases, in that order; junction bases with no gene match: 8. The CDR3 DNA follows: TGTGCCAGCAGCTCAGCCTGGGACAGGGGGACCTATGGCTACACCTTC. It yields the protein CASSSAWDRGTYGYTF.